Each of the 21 T cell receptor beta chains below was sequenced from the same sample in a study of PD-L1 blockade in urothelial cancer. Time point defined: pretreatment peripheral blood. Sequencing was performed with immunoSEQ multiplex PCR; in TCRdb, only in-frame clones are kept and a portion is missing. Here the sample spans roughly 87,000 clones, approximately 88% being singletons. Specimen: PBMCs, collected around atezolizumab (anti-PD-L1) treatment. The source of these receptors is a woman older than 75 with urothelial cancer.

The V and J genes are TRBV19 and TRBJ2-7; D is perhaps TRBD1 (6 bases). V lost 6 bases to trimming and J lost 7 bases, with 10 bases between them. The germline gives CDR1 LNHDA, CDR2 SQIVND (reference sequence). The CDR3 consists of 11 residues. The CDR3 sequence: CASSRQGEQYF. The DNA of the CDR3 is TGTGCCAGTAGCCGGCAGGGGGAGCAGTACTTC.

V usage is TRBV6-1 and J usage is TRBJ2-5, with 7 bases that match TRBD1. This CDR3 is 13 amino acids long. CDR1 is MNHNS, CDR2 SASEGT, per germline. V lost 11 bases and J lost 2; bases outside the gene matches: 8. The CDR3 sequence is CAGSLGQQETQYF. The CDR3 DNA follows: TGTGCCGGCTCTTTGGGACAGCAAGAGACCCAGTACTTC.

V and J are TRBV12-2 and TRBJ1-2; no check of the table's D call, TRBD1, against the DNA was made. TRBV12-2 is termed a pseudogene. The CDR3 has 13 amino acids. CDR3 nucleotide sequence: TGTGCAAGTCGCTTATCAGGGGCGGAGGGCTACACCTTC. Its protein is CASRLSGAEGYTF.

This clone was detected only a few times. V and J are TRBV9 and TRBJ1-1; a weak D match, TRBD1 (5 bases). Between the trimmed V and J ends, which lost 0 bases and 6 bases, there was a span of 9 bases. The V gene's germline CDR1 is SGDLS and CDR2 YYNGEE. The CDR3 length is 13 residues. The CDR3 region has the DNA TGTGCCAGCAGCGTAGAGTTGGGGCCTGAAGCTTTCTTT. The encoded protein is CASSVELGPEAFF.

This chain connects TRBV25-1 to TRBJ1-2, with D perhaps TRBD1 (6 bases). Germline CDR1 MGHDK, CDR2 SYGVNS. Trimming cost V 1 base and J 4 bases, with 13 bases left between them. This CDR3 has 15 residues. CDR3 nucleotides: TGTGCCAGCAGTGAATCCCAGGGGCGAGGCTATGGCTACACCTTC. Translation: CASSESQGRGYGYTF.

The V gene is TRBV7-9, the J gene TRBJ2-7; 8 nucleotides line up with TRBD2. The germline V gene has CDR1 SEHNR and CDR2 FQNEAQ (reference sequence). CDR3 size: 15 residues. The V segment lost 3 bases and the J segment 5 bases; nucleotides outside the gene matches: 9. CDR3 bases: TGTGCCAGCAGCTTTGTGCGGGAGGTCATCGACGAGCAGTACTTC. It yields the protein CASSFVREVIDEQYF.

For the CDR3, the DNA is TGTGCCAGCAGTGAACGGGGAAGAGCCTACAATGAGCAGTTCTTC. It is translated as CASSERGRAYNEQFF. The chain joins TRBV6-1 to TRBJ2-1; weak D call: TRBD2 (5 bases). CDR3 length: 15 amino acids. Looked up from germline, CDR1 is MNHNS and CDR2 is SASEGT. V was cut by 2 bases and J by 2 bases, with 10 bases left in between.

CDR3 nucleotide sequence: TGTGCCAGCAGCGCTAAACCTAGCGGGAGGGCCCACACCGGGGAGCTGTTTTTT. Protein product: CASSAKPSGRAHTGELFF. The chain is built from TRBV13 and TRBJ2-2, with 12 bases lining up with TRBD2. Germline trimming cut 5 bases from V and 3 bases from J; bases unmatched to any gene: 10. CDR3 length: 18 amino acids. Germline values: CDR1 PRHDT, CDR2 FYEKMQ (reference sequence).

The chain uses TRBV13 and TRBJ1-2; 12 bases agree with TRBD1. Germline V gives CDR1 PRHDT, CDR2 FYEKMQ (reference sequence). CDR3 length: 16 amino acids. Losses at the gene ends were 3 bases for V and 5 bases for J; bases not matched to a gene: 7. Here the CDR3 reads CASSLAGTGGRYGYTF. The CDR3 DNA follows: TGTGCCAGCAGCTTGGCGGGGACAGGGGGCAGGTATGGCTACACCTTC.

The chain is built from TRBV7-9 and TRBJ2-3; TRBD2 is a possible D gene (6 bases). This CDR3 comprises 13 residues. CDR1 SEHNR and CDR2 FQNEAQ come from the germline V gene (reference sequence). V shed 3 bases and J shed 5 bases, with 9 bases lying between them. The DNA for the CDR3 is TGTGCCAGCAGCTTTGCCGGGGGAGATACGCAGTATTTT. Encoded protein: CASSFAGGDTQYF.

The chain has TRBV28 and TRBJ1-2; the D gene is possibly TRBD1 (6 bases). The germline V and J ends were trimmed by 4 bases and 5 bases, with 11 bases remaining between them. CDR1 MDHEN and CDR2 SYDVKM come from the germline V gene. The CDR3 has 13 amino acids. The CDR3 is CASSSGQTYGYTF. CDR3 nucleotides: TGTGCCAGCAGTTCAGGACAGACTTATGGCTACACCTTC.

This clone was picked up one time. V and J are TRBV18 and TRBJ2-1, with D possibly being TRBD2 (5 bases). This CDR3 spans 17 amino acids. Looked up from germline, CDR1 is KGHSH and CDR2 is LQKENI. V shed 1 base and J shed 0 bases, with 13 bases lying between them. CDR3 amino acids: CASSPLPGSGSYNEQFF. DNA of the CDR3: TGTGCCAGCTCACCACTCCCGGGCAGCGGCTCCTACAATGAGCAGTTCTTC. The entire variable domain, with the rest obtained from reference TRBV18 and TRBJ2-1, is as follows: NAGVMQNPRHLVRRRGQEARLRCSPMKGHSHVYWYRQLPEEGLKFMVYLQKENIIDESGMPKERFSAEFPKEGPSILRIQQVVRGDSAAYFCASSPLPGSGSYNEQFFGPGTRLTVL.

V usage is TRBV5-1 and J usage is TRBJ2-5; TRBD2 matches 9 bases. The V gene end was trimmed by 1 base and the J gene end by 4 bases; junction bases not matched to a gene: 5. The CDR3 covers 15 residues. Germline CDR1 and CDR2: SGHRS and YFSETQ. In DNA, the CDR3 is TGCGCCAGCAGCTTGTCTGCGGGAGGGGCAGAGACCCAGTACTTC. It translates to CASSLSAGGAETQYF. Variable domain in full (rest from reference TRBV5-1 and TRBJ2-5): KAGVTQTPRYLIKTRGQQVTLSCSPISGHRSVSWYQQTPGQGLQFLFEYFSETQRNKGNFPGRFSGRQFSNSRSEMNVSTLELGDSALYLCASSLSAGGAETQYFGPGTRLLVL.

The J gene is TRBJ2-7, the V gene TRBV19; 7 bases align to TRBD2. The CDR3 length is 13 residues. CDR1 is LNHDA and CDR2 is SQIVND in the germline V gene (reference sequence). Losses at the gene ends were 9 bases for V and 4 bases for J; bases not matched to a gene: 9. DNA of the CDR3: TGTGCCAGCAGCGGGACCCCCAATTACGAGCAGTACTTC. Amino acid sequence: CASSGTPNYEQYF.

The chain employs TRBV30 and TRBJ1-2, with TRBD1 matching over 11 bases. CDR1 and CDR2 from the germline V gene are GTSNPN and SVGIG (reference sequence). The CDR3 runs to 13 residues. V trimming: 3 bases; J trimming: 8 bases; junction bases outside the gene matches: 5. CDR3 coding DNA: TGTGCCTGGAGAGAGGACAGGGGGCGAGGCTACACCTTC. Protein: CAWREDRGRGYTF.

This clone was seen just once. This chain uses TRBV19 with TRBJ2-7; 10 bases are shared with TRBD1. Unmatched junction bases numbered 4, after V lost 6 bases and J lost 2 bases. The CDR3 totals 14 residues. The germline CDR1 and CDR2 sequences are LNHDA and SQIVND (reference sequence). The CDR3 reads CASSPGQGPYEQYF. The CDR3 DNA reads TGTGCCAGTAGCCCGGGACAGGGGCCCTACGAGCAGTACTTC.

The chain links TRBV5-4 to TRBJ2-1, with 9 bases fitting TRBD2. V trimming: 4 bases; J trimming: 5 bases; junction bases outside the gene matches: 10. CDR3 length: 16 residues. Germline V gene sequence: CDR1 SGHNT, CDR2 YYREEE (reference sequence). CDR3 protein: CASSPTSGRDNNEQFF. CDR3 bases: TGTGCCAGCAGCCCTACTAGCGGGCGGGACAACAATGAGCAGTTCTTC.

This clone turned up a few times. The sample carries other DNA sequences with the same CDR3. This sequence joins TRBV7-7 and TRBJ2-1, with 10 bases identical to TRBD2. Germline CDR1 and CDR2: SSHAT and FNYEAQ (reference sequence). The CDR3 sequence is 16 residues long. V lost 3 bases and J lost 0; bases outside the gene matches: 2. DNA for the CDR3: TGTGCCAGCAGCTTGGGACTAGCGAACTCCTACAATGAGCAGTTCTTC. It yields the protein CASSLGLANSYNEQFF.

CDR3 protein: CASSYRGKNGYTF. The CDR3, as DNA: TGTGCCAGCAGTTACCGAGGGAAAAACGGCTACACCTTC. The chain combines TRBV6-5 with TRBJ1-2; D gene uncertain. Trimming took 2 bases from V and 8 from J, leaving 12 bases between them. The CDR3 is 13 residues long. Germline V gene lookup returns CDR1 MNHEY and CDR2 SVGAGI.

This chain connects TRBV6-1 to TRBJ2-7, with D possibly TRBD1 on 5 matching bases. The V and J ends lost 7 bases and 0 bases respectively, with 16 bases between them. The V gene's germline CDR1 is MNHNS and CDR2 SASEGT. This CDR3 contains 15 residues. The CDR3 loop is CASNADRLLSYEQYF. Here the CDR3 DNA reads TGTGCCAGCAATGCCGACAGACTCCTCTCCTACGAGCAGTACTTC.

This rearrangement joins TRBV11-2 to TRBJ2-7; D is ambiguous. Trimming pared 7 bases from V and 1 base from J, leaving 17 bases between. Germline V gene data show CDR1 as SGHAT and CDR2 as FQNNGV. CDR3 size: 15 residues. The CDR3 DNA reads TGTGCCAGCACCCGACAAGAGTTCCCTTCCTACGAGCAGTACTTC. It specifies CASTRQEFPSYEQYF. Combining the CDR3 with reference TRBV11-2 and TRBJ2-7 gives the whole variable domain EAGVAQSPRYKIIEKRQSVAFWCNPISGHATLYWYQQILGQGPKLLIQFQNNGVVDDSQLPKDRFSAERLKGVDSTLKIQPAKLEDSAVYLCASTRQEFPSYEQYFGPGTRLTVT.